This T cell receptor (beta chain) originates from a study of T cell responses to AZD1222 COVID-19 vaccine. V lost 1 base, J lost 1 base, and 19 bases lay in between. The CDR3 extends over 18 amino acids. Germline values: CDR1 SGHTA, CDR2 FQGTGA. The method was immunoSEQ multiplex PCR; TCRdb's version includes in-frame clones alone and lacks a portion of them. Of about 120,000 clones listed, 93% are singletons. Only one count was recorded for this clone. The sequence derives from an adult who received the AZD1222 COVID-19 vaccine. This chain links TRBV7-3 with TRBJ2-5; D might be TRBD1 or TRBD2, each matching 5 bases. Here the sequenced sample was peripheral blood, taken 28 days after the second AZD1222 dose. CDR3 in amino acids: CASSLMGTETSLQETQYF. The CDR3 DNA sequence: TGTGCCAGCAGCTTAATGGGGACGGAAACCTCCCTCCAAGAGACCCAGTACTTC.